The present entry profiles one T cell receptor (beta chain) with its context. The antigen remains unidentified. The TCR beta cDNA libraries contained unique molecular identifiers. TCRdb recomputed calls from the PCR reads with MiXCR, one row per CDR3 protein. This table holds 650,000 to 850,000 distinct CDR3 sequences, roughly 50% found once. The CDR3 contains 17 residues. Germline assignment: CDR1 DFQATT and CDR2 SNEGSKA (reference sequence). J lost 1 base, V lost 1 base, and 10 bases had no gene match. This sample is drawn from a study of post-analysis software for immune sequencing data. The study's findings and limits: Four or five TRBV segments, TRBV5-6, TRBV5-1 and TRBV20-1 among them, were found more frequent in patients than controls.

The receptor's source is a girl aged 5-17 years with multiple sclerosis. The sequencing input was blood. V usage is TRBV20-1 and J usage is TRBJ2-1; 7 bases agree with TRBD2. CDR3 amino acids: CSARGLLSRGSYNEQFF. CDR3 in DNA: TGCAGTGCTAGAGGCCTTCTCTCGCGGGGGTCCTACAATGAGCAGTTCTTC.